The clone carrying this T cell receptor (beta chain) occurred a few times. Its antigen is as yet unknown. The source of the sample is a study of T cell repertoires in cytomegalovirus infection. Whole-study findings and limits: In two of eight donors, the top clonotype was HLA-C-restricted CMV-specific.

TCRdb re-analysed the reads in MiXCR, keeping a single row per CDR3 protein. The repertoire includes more than 400,000 distinct CDR3 sequences, roughly 29% of them detected once, and less than 15% sits in the top ten. V shed 2 bases and J shed 8 bases, with 10 bases lying between them. The CDR3 runs to 13 residues. The receptor comes from a human donor in good health (CMV status not recorded). Some clones in this sample may be carry-over from other donors' samples. The sequencing input was PBMCs. The V gene is TRBV12-3 or TRBV12-4, the J gene TRBJ1-5; D remains unclear. The CDR3: CASSLSWGEPQHF. The DNA of the CDR3 is TGTGCCAGCAGTTTAAGCTGGGGAGAGCCCCAGCATTTT.